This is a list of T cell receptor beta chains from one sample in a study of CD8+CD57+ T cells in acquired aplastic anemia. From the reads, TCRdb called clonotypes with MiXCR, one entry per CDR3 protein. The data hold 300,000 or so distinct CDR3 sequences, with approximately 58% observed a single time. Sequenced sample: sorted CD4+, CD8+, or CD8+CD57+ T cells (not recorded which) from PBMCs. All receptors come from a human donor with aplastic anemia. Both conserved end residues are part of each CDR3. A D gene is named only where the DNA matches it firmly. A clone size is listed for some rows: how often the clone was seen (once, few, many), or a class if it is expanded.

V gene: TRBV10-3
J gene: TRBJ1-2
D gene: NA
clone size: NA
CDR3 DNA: TGTGCCATCAGTGAGTCCCGACTTTACTATGGCTACACCTTC
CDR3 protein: CAISESRLYYGYTF

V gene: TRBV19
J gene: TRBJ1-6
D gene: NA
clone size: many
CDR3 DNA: TGTGCCAGTAGCTCCGGGACACCTAATTCACCCCTCCACTTT
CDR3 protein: CASSSGTPNSPLHF

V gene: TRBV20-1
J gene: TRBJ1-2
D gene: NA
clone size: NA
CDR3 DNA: TGCAATGCTAGGGGGGGGGGGGAAATGTCCTTC
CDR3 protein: CNARGGGEMSF

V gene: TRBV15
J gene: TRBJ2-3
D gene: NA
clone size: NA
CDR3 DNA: TGTGCCACCAGCGGGGAGGACGGTGATAGCACAGATACGCAGTATTTT
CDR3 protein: CATSGEDGDSTDTQYF

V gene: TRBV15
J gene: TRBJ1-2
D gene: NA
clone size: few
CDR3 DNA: TGTGCCACCAGCGCGCCCCGGACAGCCAATAACTATGGCTACACCTTC
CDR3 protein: CATSAPRTANNYGYTF

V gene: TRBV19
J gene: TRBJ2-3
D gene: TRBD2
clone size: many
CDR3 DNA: TGTGCCAGTAGTAGGGCGGGAGAAGGCACAGATACGCAGTATTTT
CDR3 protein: CASSRAGEGTDTQYF

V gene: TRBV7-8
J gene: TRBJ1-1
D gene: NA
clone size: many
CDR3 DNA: TGTGCCAGCAGCTTAGGGTTTGTCGGAAACACTGAAGCTTTCTTT
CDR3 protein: CASSLGFVGNTEAFF

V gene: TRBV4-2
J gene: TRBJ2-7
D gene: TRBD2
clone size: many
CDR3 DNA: TGTGCCAGCAGCCAAGATTTAGCGGGGTTCTCCTACGAGCAGTACTTC
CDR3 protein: CASSQDLAGFSYEQYF

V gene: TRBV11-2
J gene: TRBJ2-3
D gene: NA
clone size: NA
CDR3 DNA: TGTGCCAGCAGCTCCGGGGTGGGAGCGGGAGATACGCAGTATTTT
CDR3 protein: CASSSGVGAGDTQYF

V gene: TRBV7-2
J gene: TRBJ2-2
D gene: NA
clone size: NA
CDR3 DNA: TGTGCCAGCAGCTTAGAGCTGGTGACGAACACCGGGGAGCTGTTTTTT
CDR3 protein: CASSLELVTNTGELFF

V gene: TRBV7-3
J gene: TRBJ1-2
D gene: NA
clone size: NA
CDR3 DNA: TGTGCCAGCAGCTTATCTCCTCTAGGGAAGGGCTACACCTTC
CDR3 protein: CASSLSPLGKGYTF

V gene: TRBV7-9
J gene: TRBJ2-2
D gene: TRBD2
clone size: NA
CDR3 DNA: TGTGCCAGCAGCTTCCAACTAGCGGGCGGGGAGCTGTTTTTT
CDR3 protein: CASSFQLAGGELFF

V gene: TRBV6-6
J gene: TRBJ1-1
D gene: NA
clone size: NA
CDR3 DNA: TGTGCCAGCAGTGAATGGACACTTACGAACACTGAAGCTTTCTTT
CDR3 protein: CASSEWTLTNTEAFF

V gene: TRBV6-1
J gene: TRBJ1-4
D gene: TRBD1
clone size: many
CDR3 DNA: TGTGCCAGCAGCTACGGGACAGTGACTAATGAAAAACTGTTTTTT
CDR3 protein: CASSYGTVTNEKLFF

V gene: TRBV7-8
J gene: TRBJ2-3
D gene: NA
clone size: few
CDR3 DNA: TGTGCCAGCAGCTTAGCGGGACGTAGCACAGATACGCAGTATTTT
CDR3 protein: CASSLAGRSTDTQYF

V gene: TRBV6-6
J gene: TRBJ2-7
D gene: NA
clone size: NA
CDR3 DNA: TGTGCCAGCAGTTACTCAGGGTCCCACGAGCAGTACTTC
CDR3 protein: CASSYSGSHEQYF

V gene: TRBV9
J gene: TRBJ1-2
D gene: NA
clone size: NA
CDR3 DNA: TGTGCCAGCAGCGTAGTTCCCGACGGCCCTAACTATGGCTACACCTTC
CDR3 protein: CASSVVPDGPNYGYTF

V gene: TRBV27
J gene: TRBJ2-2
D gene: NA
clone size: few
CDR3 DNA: TGTGCCAGCAGTTTAACTATCCTCAACACCGGGGAGCTGTTTTTT
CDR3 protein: CASSLTILNTGELFF

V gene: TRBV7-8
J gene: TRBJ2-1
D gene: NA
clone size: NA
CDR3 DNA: TGTGCCAGCAGCTTATTTGGGGGAGGAGAAGCGTTCTTC
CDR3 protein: CASSLFGGGEAFF

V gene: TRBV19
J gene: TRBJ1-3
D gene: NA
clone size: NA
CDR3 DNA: TGTGCTACCGGGGCAGACAATTACTCTGGAAACACCATATATTTT
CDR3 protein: CATGADNYSGNTIYF

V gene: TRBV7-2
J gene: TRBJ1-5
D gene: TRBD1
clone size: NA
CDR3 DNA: TGTGCCAGCAGCTCGCCTCGGACAGGGCCAAATCAGCCCCAGCATTTT
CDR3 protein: CASSSPRTGPNQPQHF

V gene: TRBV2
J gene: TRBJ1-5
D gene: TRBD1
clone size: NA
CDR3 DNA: TGTGCCAGCAGTGAAGATGGGACAGGGTCGGGAAGGCCCCAGCATTTT
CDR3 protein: CASSEDGTGSGRPQHF

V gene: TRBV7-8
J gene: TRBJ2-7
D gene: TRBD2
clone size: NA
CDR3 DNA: TGTGCCAGCAGCTTTAGCGGGAGCAAATACGAGCAGTACTTC
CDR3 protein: CASSFSGSKYEQYF

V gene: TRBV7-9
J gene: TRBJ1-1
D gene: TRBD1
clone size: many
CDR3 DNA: TGTGCCAGCAGTTACGACAGGGTGAACACTGAAGCTTTCTTT
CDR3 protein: CASSYDRVNTEAFF

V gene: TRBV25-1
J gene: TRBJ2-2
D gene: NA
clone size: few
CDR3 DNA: TGTGCCAGCAGTGAACCCGGCAACCGGGAGCTGTTTTTT
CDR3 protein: CASSEPGNRELFF

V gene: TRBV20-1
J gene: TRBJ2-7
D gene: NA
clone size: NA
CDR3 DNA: TGCAGTGCTAGCGGTGCACACGAGCAGTACTTC
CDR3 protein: CSASGAHEQYF

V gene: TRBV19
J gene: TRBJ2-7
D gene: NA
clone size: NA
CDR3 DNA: TGTGCCAGTATTGGCAGATCCTACGAGCAGTACTTC
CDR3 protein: CASIGRSYEQYF

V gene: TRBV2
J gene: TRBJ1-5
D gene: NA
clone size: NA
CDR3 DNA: TGTGCCAGCAGTGAACTCAGGAATAGCAATCAGCCCCAGCATTTT
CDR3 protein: CASSELRNSNQPQHF

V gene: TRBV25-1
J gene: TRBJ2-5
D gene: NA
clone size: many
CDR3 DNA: TGTGCCAGCAGTGAACAGGGATCCTTCGGCGAGACCCAGTACTTC
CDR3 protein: CASSEQGSFGETQYF

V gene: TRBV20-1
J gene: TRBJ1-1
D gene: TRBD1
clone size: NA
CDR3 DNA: TGCAATGCTGGCCGACAGGGGGCGGGAGAAGCTTTCTTT
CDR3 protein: CNAGRQGAGEAFF

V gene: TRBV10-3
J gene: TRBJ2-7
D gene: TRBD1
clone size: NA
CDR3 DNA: TGTGCCATCCGAGACAGGGCGGTGAACGAGCAGTACTTC
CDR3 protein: CAIRDRAVNEQYF

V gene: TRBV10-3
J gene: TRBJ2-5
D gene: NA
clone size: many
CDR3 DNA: TGTGCCATCGGGGACAACCTGCAAGAGACCCAGTACTTC
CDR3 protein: CAIGDNLQETQYF

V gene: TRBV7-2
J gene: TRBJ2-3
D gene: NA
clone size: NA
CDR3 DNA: TGTGCCAGCAGCTCTCTAGGAGGGTCAGATACGCAGTATTTT
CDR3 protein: CASSSLGGSDTQYF

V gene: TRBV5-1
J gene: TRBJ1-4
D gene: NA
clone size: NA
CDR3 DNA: TGCGCCAGCAGCGAGTGGGGCGAGGCTTATGAAAAACTGTTTTTT
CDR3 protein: CASSEWGEAYEKLFF

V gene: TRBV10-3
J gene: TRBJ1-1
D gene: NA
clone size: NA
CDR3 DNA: TGTGCCATCAGTATCGGCCCTGGGGACACTGAAGCTTTCTTT
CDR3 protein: CAISIGPGDTEAFF

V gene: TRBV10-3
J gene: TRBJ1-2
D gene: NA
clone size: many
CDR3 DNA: TGTGCCATCAGTGAGTCGATAAACGACCTTGACGGGAAAGGCTACACCTTC
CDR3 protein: CAISESINDLDGKGYTF

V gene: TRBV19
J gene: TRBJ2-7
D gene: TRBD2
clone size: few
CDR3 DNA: TGTGCCAGTAGTTTCGAGCTAGCGGGAGGTACCTACGAGCAGTACTTC
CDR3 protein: CASSFELAGGTYEQYF

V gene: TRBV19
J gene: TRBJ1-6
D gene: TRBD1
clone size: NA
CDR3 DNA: TGTGCCAGTAGTATTGGACAGGGGGTATCTTCACCCCTCCACTTT
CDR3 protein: CASSIGQGVSSPLHF

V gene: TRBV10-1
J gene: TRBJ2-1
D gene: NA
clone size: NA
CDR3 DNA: TGCGCCAGCAGTTCGGGCCCGGGTCTCATTAGTAGTGAGCAGTTCTTC
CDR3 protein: CASSSGPGLISSEQFF

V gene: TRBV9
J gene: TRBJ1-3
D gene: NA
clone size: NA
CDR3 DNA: TGTGCCAGCAGCATGTTCGATAGCTCTGGAGACACCATATATTTT
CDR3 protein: CASSMFDSSGDTIYF

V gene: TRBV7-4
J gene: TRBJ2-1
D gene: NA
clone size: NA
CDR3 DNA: TGTGCCAGCAGCTCACTGCCGGCACAGCTTAATGAGCAGTTCTTC
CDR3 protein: CASSSLPAQLNEQFF

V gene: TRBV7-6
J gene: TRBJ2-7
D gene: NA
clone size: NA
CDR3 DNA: TGCGCCAGCAGCCCCAAAGGGCAGGACTTCTCCTACGAGCAGTACTTC
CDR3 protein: CASSPKGQDFSYEQYF

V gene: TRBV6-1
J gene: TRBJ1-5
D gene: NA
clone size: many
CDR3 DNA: TGTGCCAGCAGTGACCTTGTGGGGCCCCAGCATTTT
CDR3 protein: CASSDLVGPQHF